This TCR beta chain was identified in a study of spatial heterogeneity in lung cancer. About the research overall: More beta-chain than alpha-chain sequences were consistently detected. Unique TCR and UMI combinations averaged more than ten appearances each in raw reads.

Time point of the sample: sample taken at primary tumor resection. Whole RNA was taken from tumor, nontumor lung or frozen PBMC; it was then sequenced unsorted. A total of around 72 untreated early-stage non-small cell lung cancer patients served as donors. Looked up from germline, CDR1 is MNHEY and CDR2 is SVGAGI. V trimming: 5 bases; J trimming: 11 bases; junction bases outside the gene matches: 12. The CDR3 covers 15 residues. TCRdb redid the calling of the 5' RACE reads with MiXCR, one entry per CDR3 protein. The sample shows some 10,000 distinct CDR3 sequences, 8.6% of them seen only once. This clonotype was detected many times. What it binds is unknown. The study's findings and limits: Compared with follow-up, resection was when ubiquitous expanded tumor TCRs appeared in blood more.

V and J are TRBV6-5 and TRBJ1-6, with TRBD1 identical over 7 bases. This material consisted of PBMCs, taken at surgery. This clonotype was obtained from a male donor with early-stage non-small cell lung cancer. CDR3 amino acids: CASSRNRQGPTPLHF. CDR3 nucleotide sequence: TGTGCCAGCAGTAGAAACCGACAGGGTCCCACACCCCTCCACTTT.